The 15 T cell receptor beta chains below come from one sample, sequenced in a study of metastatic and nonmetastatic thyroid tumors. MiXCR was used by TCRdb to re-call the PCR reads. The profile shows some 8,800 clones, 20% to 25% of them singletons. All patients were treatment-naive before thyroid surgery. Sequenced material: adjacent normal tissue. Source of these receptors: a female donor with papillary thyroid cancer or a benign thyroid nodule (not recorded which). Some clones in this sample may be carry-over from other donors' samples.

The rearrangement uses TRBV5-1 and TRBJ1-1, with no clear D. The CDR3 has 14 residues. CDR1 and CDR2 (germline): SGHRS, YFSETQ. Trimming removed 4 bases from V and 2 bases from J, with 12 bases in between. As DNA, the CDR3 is TGCGCCAGCAGCATGGTACAGAACAACACTGAAGCTTTCTTT. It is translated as CASSMVQNNTEAFF.

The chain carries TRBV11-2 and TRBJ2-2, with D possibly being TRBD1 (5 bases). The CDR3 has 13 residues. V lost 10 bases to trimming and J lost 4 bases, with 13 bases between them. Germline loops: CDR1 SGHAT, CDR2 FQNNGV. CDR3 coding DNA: TGTGCCACCAGGCAGGGCTCCACCGGGGAGCTGTTTTTT. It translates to CATRQGSTGELFF.

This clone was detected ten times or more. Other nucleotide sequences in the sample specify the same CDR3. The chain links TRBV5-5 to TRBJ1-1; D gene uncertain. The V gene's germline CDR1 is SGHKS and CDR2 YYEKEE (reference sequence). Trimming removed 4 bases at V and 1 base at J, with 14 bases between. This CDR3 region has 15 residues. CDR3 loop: CASSPEGYPNTEAFF. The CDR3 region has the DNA TGTGCCAGCAGCCCGGAAGGGTACCCGAACACTGAAGCTTTCTTT.

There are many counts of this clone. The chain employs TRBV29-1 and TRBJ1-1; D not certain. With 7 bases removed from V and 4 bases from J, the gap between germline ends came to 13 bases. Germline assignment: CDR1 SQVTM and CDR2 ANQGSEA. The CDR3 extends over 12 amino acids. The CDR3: CSAHWSGTEAFF. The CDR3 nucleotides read TGCAGCGCCCACTGGAGCGGCACTGAAGCTTTCTTT.

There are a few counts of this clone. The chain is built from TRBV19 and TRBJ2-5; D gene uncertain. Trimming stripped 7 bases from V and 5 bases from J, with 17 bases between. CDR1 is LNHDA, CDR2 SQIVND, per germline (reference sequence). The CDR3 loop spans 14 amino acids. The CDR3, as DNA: TGTGCCAGTATTACAGTGGGCAGGATGGAGACCCAGTACTTC. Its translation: CASITVGRMETQYF. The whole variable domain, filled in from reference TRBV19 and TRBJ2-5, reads DGGITQSPKYLFRKEGQNVTLSCEQNLNHDAMYWYRQDPGQGLRLIYYSQIVNDFQKGDIAEGYSVSREKKESFPLTVTSAQKNPTAFYLCASITVGRMETQYFGPGTRLLVL.

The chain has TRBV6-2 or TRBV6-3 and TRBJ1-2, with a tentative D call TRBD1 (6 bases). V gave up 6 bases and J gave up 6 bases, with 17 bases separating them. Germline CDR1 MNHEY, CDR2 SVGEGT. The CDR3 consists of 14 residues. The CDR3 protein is CASSQTTRGDGYTF. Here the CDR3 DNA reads TGTGCCAGCAGCCAGACAACCAGGGGCGATGGCTACACCTTC.

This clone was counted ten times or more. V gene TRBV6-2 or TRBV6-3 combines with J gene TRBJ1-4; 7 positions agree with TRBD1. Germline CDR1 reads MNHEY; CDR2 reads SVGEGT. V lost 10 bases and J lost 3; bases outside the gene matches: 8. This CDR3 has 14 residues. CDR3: CATQYGTANEKLFF. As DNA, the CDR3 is TGTGCCACCCAGTACGGGACAGCTAATGAAAAACTGTTTTTT.

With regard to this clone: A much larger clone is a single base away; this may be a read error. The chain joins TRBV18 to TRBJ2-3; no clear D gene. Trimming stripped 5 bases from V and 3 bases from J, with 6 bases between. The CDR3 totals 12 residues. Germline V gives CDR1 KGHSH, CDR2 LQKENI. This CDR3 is CASSTCTDTQYF. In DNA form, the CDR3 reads TGTGCCAGCTCAACATGTACAGATACGCAGTATTTT.

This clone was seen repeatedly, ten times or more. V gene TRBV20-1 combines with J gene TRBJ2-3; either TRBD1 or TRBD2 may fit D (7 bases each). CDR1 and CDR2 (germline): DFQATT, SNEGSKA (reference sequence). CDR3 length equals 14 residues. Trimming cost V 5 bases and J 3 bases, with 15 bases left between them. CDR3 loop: CSASQGGGTDTQYF. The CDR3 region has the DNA TGCAGTGCTTCCCAGGGGGGAGGGACAGATACGCAGTATTTT.

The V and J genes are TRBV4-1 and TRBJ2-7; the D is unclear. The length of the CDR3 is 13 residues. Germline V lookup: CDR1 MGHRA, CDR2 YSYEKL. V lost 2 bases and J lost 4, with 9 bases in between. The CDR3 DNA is TGCGCCAGCAGCCAAATGGGGTGGTACGAGCAGTACTTC. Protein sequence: CASSQMGWYEQYF.

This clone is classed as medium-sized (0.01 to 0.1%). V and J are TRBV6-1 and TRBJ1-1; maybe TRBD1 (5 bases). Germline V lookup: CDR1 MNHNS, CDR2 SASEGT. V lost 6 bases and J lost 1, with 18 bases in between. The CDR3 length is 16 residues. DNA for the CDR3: TGTGCCAGCAGGGAGAGGTGGGGGTTTGAGAACACTGAAGCTTTCTTT. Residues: CASRERWGFENTEAFF.

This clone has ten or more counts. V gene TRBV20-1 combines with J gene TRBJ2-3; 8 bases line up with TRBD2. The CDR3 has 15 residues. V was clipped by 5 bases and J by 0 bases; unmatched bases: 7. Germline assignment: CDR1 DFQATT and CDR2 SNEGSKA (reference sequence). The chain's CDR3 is CSADISGASTDTQYF. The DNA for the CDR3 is TGCAGTGCTGACATTAGCGGGGCTAGCACAGATACGCAGTATTTT.

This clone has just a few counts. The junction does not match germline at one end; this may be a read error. CDR3 loop: CVIRGDWGNEQLF. The CDR3 bases are TGTGTCATCAGGGGGGACTGGGGCAATGAGCAGTTGTTC. V and J are TRBV10-3 and TRBJ2-1, with a tentative D call TRBD1 (7 bases). The length of the CDR3 is 13 residues. Per germline, CDR1 ENHRY and CDR2 SYGVKD.

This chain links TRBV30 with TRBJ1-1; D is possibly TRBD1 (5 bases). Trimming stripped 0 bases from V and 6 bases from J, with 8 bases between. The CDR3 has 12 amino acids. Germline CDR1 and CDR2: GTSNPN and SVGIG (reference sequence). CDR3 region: CAWSVGGSEAFF. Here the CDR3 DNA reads TGTGCCTGGAGTGTCGGGGGGTCTGAAGCTTTCTTT.

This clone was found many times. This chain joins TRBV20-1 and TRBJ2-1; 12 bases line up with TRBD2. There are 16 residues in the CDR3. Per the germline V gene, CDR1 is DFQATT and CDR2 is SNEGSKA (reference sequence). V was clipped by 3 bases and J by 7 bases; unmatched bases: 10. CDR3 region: CSARGTSGWAVNEQFF. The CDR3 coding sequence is TGCAGTGCTAGGGGGACTAGCGGGTGGGCGGTTAATGAGCAGTTCTTC.